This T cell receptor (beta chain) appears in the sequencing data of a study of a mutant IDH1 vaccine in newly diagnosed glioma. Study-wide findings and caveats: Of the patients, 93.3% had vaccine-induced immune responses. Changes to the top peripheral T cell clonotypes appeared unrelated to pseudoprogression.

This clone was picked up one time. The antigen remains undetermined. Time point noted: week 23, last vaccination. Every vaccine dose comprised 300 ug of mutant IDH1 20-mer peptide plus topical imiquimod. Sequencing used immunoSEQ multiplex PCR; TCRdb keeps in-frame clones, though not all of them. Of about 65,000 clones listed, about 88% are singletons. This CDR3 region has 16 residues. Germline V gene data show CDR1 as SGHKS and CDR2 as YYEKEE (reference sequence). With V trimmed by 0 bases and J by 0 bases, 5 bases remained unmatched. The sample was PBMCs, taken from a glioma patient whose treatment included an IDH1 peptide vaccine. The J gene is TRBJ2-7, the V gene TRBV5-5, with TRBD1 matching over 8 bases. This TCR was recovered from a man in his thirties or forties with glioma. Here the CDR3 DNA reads TGTGCCAGCAGCTTGGGGGGGACAGGTTCCTCCTACGAGCAGTACTTC. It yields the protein CASSLGGTGSSYEQYF.